The clone carrying this T cell receptor beta chain was counted only a few times. As yet, its antigen is unknown. Germline and junction disagree at one end, which may indicate a read error. The sample is drawn from a study of metastatic and nonmetastatic thyroid tumors. Study-level background: It was across blood and tumor or nodule tissue from malignant and benign thyroid patients that repertoires were compared.

Nobody among the patients had been given any treatment before thyroid surgery. Broader study findings: Patients with malignant thyroid tumors reportedly had significantly higher TCR beta diversity than those with benign nodules, in blood and tumor.

TCRdb re-called the PCR reads through MiXCR. The table has about 89,000 clones, under 15% seen once. Germline CDR1 and CDR2: MDHEN and SYDVKM. This CDR3 has 13 amino acids. The chain recombines TRBV28 with TRBJ1-1; no firm D call. The TCR sequence derives from a female donor with papillary thyroid cancer or a benign thyroid nodule (not recorded which). Some clones in this sample may be carry-over from other donors' samples. The sequencing input was tumor tissue. DNA of the CDR3: TGTGCCAGCAGTTTATACCTGAACACTGAAGCTTTATTT. This gives the protein CASSLYLNTEALF.